The subject of this entry is one T cell receptor (beta chain). The antigen is undetermined. The CDR3 sequence is 12 residues long. Germline CDR1 and CDR2: MNHEY and SMNVEV (reference sequence). Trimming removed 10 bases at V and 4 bases at J, with 12 bases between. Specified treatment: oral pan-JAK inhibitor, 5-10 mg twice daily. Obtained from alopecia areata patients were lesional scalp punch biopsies along with peripheral blood. Once RNA had been extracted, it was reverse transcribed into cDNA to act as the sequencing template. TCRdb's table, derived via immunoSEQ multiplex PCR, lists solely in-frame clones and lacks some. The sample lists 95,000 to 100,000 clones, roughly two thirds occurring once. The sample is drawn from a study of CD8+ T cells in alopecia areata. Study-wide context: The drug, oral tofacitinib, was given to treated patients at 5 to 10 mg twice daily. Study conclusions and caveats: Researchers report lesional scalp, most notably alopecia totalis/universalis, outstripped normal scalp in clonality. Treatment with tofacitinib significantly lowered scalp clonality and reduced expanded CD8+ clones among the top 100.

The genes are TRBV27 and TRBJ2-3; D is ambiguous. The sequence was obtained from a human donor with alopecia areata. The specimen was CD8+ T cells sorted from blood, collected at week 4, from a patient treated with tofacitinib. CDR3 sequence: CAIGLFPDTQYF. For the CDR3, the DNA is TGTGCCATCGGTCTGTTCCCAGATACGCAGTATTTT.